The clone carrying this T cell receptor beta chain was found a few times. The antigen remains unidentified. Researchers tagged individual cDNA molecules with unique molecular identifiers. From the 5' RACE reads, TCRdb called clonotypes with MiXCR, one entry per CDR3 protein. The sample consists of some 49,000 distinct CDR3 sequences, 8% to 10% of them appearing once. The data stem from a study of early T cells in non-severe SARS-CoV-2 infection. CDR3 length equals 14 residues. The trim removed 4 bases at V and 5 bases at J, leaving 6 bases unmatched. Germline CDR1 SGHRS, CDR2 YFSETQ. Study-wide results and limits: Matching results from VDJdb favored anti-spike CD8 responses, leaving private and CD4 specificities undetected.

This rearrangement joins TRBV5-1 to TRBJ2-1; TRBD1 aligns across 7 bases. The TCR sequence derives from an adult who was a healthcare worker with PCR-confirmed SARS-CoV-2 infection or an uninfected control (not recorded which). Material: whole blood. The CDR3 protein is CASSPGTAHNEQFF. The DNA for the CDR3 is TGCGCCAGCAGCCCTGGGACAGCACACAATGAGCAGTTCTTC.